The subject of this entry is one TCR beta chain. The data derive from a study of blood T cell repertoires in COVID-19. Whole-study context: Researchers got acute and convalescent COVID-19 samples from the United States, Italy and Spain. T cells, B-cell-depleted T cells, or PBMCs provided the cDNA or gDNA that served as material.

Original methodology: It was from reference gene primer amplification that nucleated cell counts were estimated. Sequencing used immunoSEQ multiplex PCR; TCRdb keeps in-frame clones, though not all of them. The V and J calls and clone size are taken from that table; D and trimming were inferred from the DNA. The table has about 140,000 clones, around nine tenths seen once. Unmatched junction bases numbered 6, after V lost 5 bases and J lost 9 bases. This CDR3 spans 13 amino acids. Germline V lookup: CDR1 SGHTA, CDR2 FQGNSA. The sequencing input was peripheral blood. The sequence was obtained from a woman between 35 and 50 years old with acute or convalescent COVID-19. The chain combines TRBV7-2 with TRBJ2-3; 9 bases agree with TRBD2. CDR3 residues: CASSRSGGPTQYF. The CDR3 DNA follows: TGTGCCAGCAGCCGTAGCGGGGGTCCCACGCAGTATTTT.